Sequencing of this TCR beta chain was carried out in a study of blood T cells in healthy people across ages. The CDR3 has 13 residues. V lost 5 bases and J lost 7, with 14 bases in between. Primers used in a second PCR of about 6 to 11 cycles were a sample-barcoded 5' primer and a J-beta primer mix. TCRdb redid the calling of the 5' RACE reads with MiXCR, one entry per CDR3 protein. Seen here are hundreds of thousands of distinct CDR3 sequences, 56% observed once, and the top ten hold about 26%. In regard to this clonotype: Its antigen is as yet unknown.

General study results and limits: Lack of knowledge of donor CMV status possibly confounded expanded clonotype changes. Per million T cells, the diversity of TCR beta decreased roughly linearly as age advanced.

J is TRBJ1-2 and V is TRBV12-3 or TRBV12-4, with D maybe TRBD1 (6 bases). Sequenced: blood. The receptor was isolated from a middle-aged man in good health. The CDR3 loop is CASSRQTGTGYTF. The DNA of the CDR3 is TGTGCCAGCAGTCGCCAGACAGGCACTGGCTACACCTTC.